The count of the clone carrying this TCR beta chain is one. These data belong to a study of shared clonotypes between healthy human individuals. The CDR3 length is 15 residues. The V gene lost 2 bases and the J gene lost 2 bases, with 10 bases spanning the gap. Germline V gene data show CDR1 as MNHEY and CDR2 as SVGAGI. Some clones are missing from TCRdb's copy, which holds only in-frame ones; the method was immunoSEQ multiplex PCR. The sample has more than 2 million clones, around 95% seen once. The genes are TRBV6-5 and TRBJ2-1; a weak D match, TRBD2 (7 bases). The material sequenced was naive CD4+ T cells sorted from blood. Subset noted: CD45RA+ positively selected. The sequence derives from a man between 18 and 35 years old in good health. The CDR3 reads CASSYGGGPYNEQFF. The CDR3 DNA follows: TGTGCCAGCAGTTACGGGGGGGGCCCCTACAATGAGCAGTTCTTC.